Listed here are 7 T cell receptor beta chains from one sample, sequenced in a study of shared clonotypes between healthy human individuals. Sequenced by immunoSEQ multiplex PCR; TCRdb stores in-frame clones only, minus some. In the table there are millions of clones, roughly 95% of which are singletons. Sequencing input: naive CD4+ T cells sorted from blood. The sample's subset: CD45RA+ positively selected. These receptor sequences come from a man aged 18 to 29 in good health.

V and J are TRBV5-1 and TRBJ2-3; TRBD1 or TRBD2 may be the D gene (7 bases each). CDR3 length equals 15 residues. V was cut by 2 bases and J by 3 bases, with 13 bases left in between. Germline V lookup: CDR1 SGHRS, CDR2 YFSETQ. CDR3 protein: CASSFNRGGTDTQYF. The CDR3 region has the DNA TGCGCCAGCAGCTTCAACAGGGGAGGGACAGATACGCAGTATTTT.

This chain connects TRBV21-1 to TRBJ1-5. TRBV21-1 is flagged as a pseudogene. This CDR3 is built from 19 residues. The CDR3 loop reads CASSKASRKWKDGAQPQHF. The CDR3, as DNA: TGTGCCAGCAGCAAAGCCTCTCGGAAGTGGAAGGACGGGGCTCAGCCCCAGCATTTT.

The chain employs TRBV29-1 and TRBJ2-7, with TRBD1 as a possible D gene (5 bases). The CDR3 has 13 residues. V was cut by 3 bases and J by 2 bases, with 11 bases left in between. Germline values: CDR1 SQVTM, CDR2 ANQGSEA. The CDR3: CSVEGQRPYEQYF. Here the CDR3 DNA reads TGCAGCGTTGAGGGGCAGCGACCCTACGAGCAGTACTTC.

J is TRBJ2-7 and V is TRBV5-4; the match to TRBD2 covers 11 bases. Germline CDR1 reads SGHNT; CDR2 reads YYREEE (reference sequence). Germline trimming cut 3 bases from V and 3 bases from J; bases unmatched to any gene: 5. The CDR3 length is 15 residues. For the CDR3, the DNA is TGTGCCAGCAGCTCAGGGACTAGCGGTTACTACGAGCAGTACTTC. Encoded protein: CASSSGTSGYYEQYF.

The CDR3 loop is CASSQYTWGIYNSPLHF. The DNA of the CDR3 is TGTGCCAGCAGCCAGTACACTTGGGGGATCTATAATTCACCCCTCCACTTT. V and J are TRBV14 and TRBJ1-6; D is possibly TRBD1 (5 bases). This CDR3 comprises 17 residues. Germline-derived CDR1 and CDR2 are SGHDN and FVKESK. V was cut by 3 bases and J by 3 bases, with 15 bases left in between.

In its sample, this clone was seen once. This chain uses TRBV6-6 with TRBJ1-6; tentatively, D is TRBD1 (6 bases). Between the trimmed V and J ends, which lost 6 bases and 6 bases, there was a span of 12 bases. The CDR3 contains 14 residues. Per the germline V gene, CDR1 is MNHNY and CDR2 is SVGAGI (reference sequence). This CDR3 reads CASSDGGLNSPLHF. DNA for the CDR3: TGTGCCAGCAGCGACGGGGGGCTTAATTCACCCCTCCACTTT.

The rearrangement uses TRBV28 and TRBJ1-5; D gene uncertain. Trimming removed 3 bases from V and 4 bases from J, with 7 bases in between. This CDR3 is 13 amino acids long. Germline V gene lookup returns CDR1 MDHEN and CDR2 SYDVKM. CDR3 in DNA: TGTGCCAGCAGTTTTCGGACGAATCAGCCCCAGCATTTT. It translates to CASSFRTNQPQHF.